What follows are 5 T cell receptor beta chains derived from one specimen sequenced in a study of tumor-infiltrating lymphocytes in localized non-small cell lung cancer. Some clones are missing from TCRdb's copy, which holds only in-frame ones; the method was immunoSEQ multiplex PCR. The table records 12,000 or so clones, more than 60% of them present only once. The specimen sequenced was lung tumor tissue. The origin of the receptors is a human donor with non-small cell lung cancer.

This clone was counted between two and nine times. The gene calls are TRBV7-3 and TRBJ2-3; 7 positions agree with TRBD2. V shed 4 bases, J shed 3 bases, and the junction held 1 base outside the gene matches. CDR3 length: 13 residues. From germline, CDR1 is SGHTA and CDR2 FQGTGA. The DNA for the CDR3 is TGTGCCAGCAGCTGGGGGGGGACAGATACGCAGTATTTT. Its protein product is CASSWGGTDTQYF.

V is TRBV28 and J is TRBJ1-2; D perhaps matches TRBD1 (6 bases). In germline, CDR1 is MDHEN, CDR2 SYDVKM. The CDR3 runs to 15 residues. Deletions cut 6 bases from V and 8 bases from J, with 22 bases between. The CDR3 protein is CASRGTWTVDFGYTF. In DNA form, the CDR3 reads TGTGCCAGCAGGGGTACTTGGACAGTAGACTTCGGCTACACCTTC.

The CDR3 bases are TGTGCCTGGAGGTTTGGTAGCGGGATTTACAATGAGCAGTTCTTC. Translation gives CAWRFGSGIYNEQFF. This rearrangement joins TRBV30 to TRBJ2-1; TRBD2 matches 8 bases. This CDR3 comprises 15 residues. J lost 4 bases, V lost 3 bases, and 8 bases had no gene match. Germline V gene lookup returns CDR1 GTSNPN and CDR2 SVGIG (reference sequence).

The chain combines TRBV4-3 with TRBJ1-2; 9 nucleotides line up with TRBD1. J gave up 2 bases and V 1 base, and 2 bases lay outside the gene matches. The CDR3 consists of 15 residues. Per germline, CDR1 LGHNA and CDR2 YSLEER. The CDR3 DNA reads as TGCGCCAGCAGCCAAGTACAGGGGGCAAACTATGGCTACACCTTC. Protein product: CASSQVQGANYGYTF.

A single count supports this clone. The V call is TRBV4-1, the J call TRBJ1-5, with TRBD1 identical over 10 bases. The CDR3 covers 16 residues. With V trimmed by 0 bases and J by 2 bases, 1 base remained unmatched. Germline-derived CDR1 and CDR2 are MGHRA and YSYEKL. The CDR3 sequence is CASSQDGQGGNQPQHF. The DNA for the CDR3 is TGCGCCAGCAGCCAAGATGGACAGGGGGGCAATCAGCCCCAGCATTTT.